The clone carrying this TCR beta chain has just one count. Antigen: not known. This sample stems from a study of CD8+CD57+ T cells in acquired aplastic anemia. Across the study: CD4+ and CD8+ cells, once sorted, gave DNA averaging roughly 3 ug. Study conclusions and caveats: It was found that under 30 CD8+ CDR3 sequences were shared between patients and controls. Simpson's diversity of CD8+ cells was not significantly different in patients compared with controls.

The template for TCR beta VDJ and CDR3 sequence profiling was genomic DNA. TCRdb re-derived calls from the reads in MiXCR, one entry per CDR3 protein. The sample holds 400,000 to 450,000 distinct CDR3 sequences, about two thirds seen once. V lost 9 bases, J lost 4 bases, and 19 bases lay in between. CDR3 length: 15 amino acids. CDR1 and CDR2 (germline): SGHDT, YYEEEE. The source is a human donor in good health, serving as a control. V and J are TRBV5-6 and TRBJ2-2; no definite D call. Source material: sorted CD4+, CD8+, or CD8+CD57+ T cells (not recorded which) from PBMCs. The CDR3 DNA is TGTGCCACTAACGCGCAGGCCGGTATCACCGGGGAGCTGTTTTTT. It encodes CATNAQAGITGELFF.